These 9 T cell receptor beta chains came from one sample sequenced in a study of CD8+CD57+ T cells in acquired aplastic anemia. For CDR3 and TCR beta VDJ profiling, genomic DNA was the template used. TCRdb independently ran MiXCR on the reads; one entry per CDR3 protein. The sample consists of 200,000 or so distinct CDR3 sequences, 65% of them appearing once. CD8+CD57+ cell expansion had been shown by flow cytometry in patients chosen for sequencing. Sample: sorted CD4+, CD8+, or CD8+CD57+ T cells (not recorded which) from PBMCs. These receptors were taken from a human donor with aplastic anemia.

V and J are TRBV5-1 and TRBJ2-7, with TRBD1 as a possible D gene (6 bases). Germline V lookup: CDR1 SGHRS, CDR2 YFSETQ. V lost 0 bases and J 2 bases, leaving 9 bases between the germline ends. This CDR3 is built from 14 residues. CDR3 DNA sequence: TGCGCCAGCAGCTTGGTGGACAGCCCCTACGAGCAGTACTTC. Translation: CASSLVDSPYEQYF. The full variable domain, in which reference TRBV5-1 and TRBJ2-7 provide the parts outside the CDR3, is KAGVTQTPRYLIKTRGQQVTLSCSPISGHRSVSWYQQTPGQGLQFLFEYFSETQRNKGNFPGRFSGRQFSNSRSEMNVSTLELGDSALYLCASSLVDSPYEQYFGPGTRLTVT.

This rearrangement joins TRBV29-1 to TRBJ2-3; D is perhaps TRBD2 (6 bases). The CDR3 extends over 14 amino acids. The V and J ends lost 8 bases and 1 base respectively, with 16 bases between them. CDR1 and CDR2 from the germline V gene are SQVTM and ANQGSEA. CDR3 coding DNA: TGCAGCACGCGTAGCGGCGGGGGCACAGATACGCAGTATTTT. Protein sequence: CSTRSGGGTDTQYF.

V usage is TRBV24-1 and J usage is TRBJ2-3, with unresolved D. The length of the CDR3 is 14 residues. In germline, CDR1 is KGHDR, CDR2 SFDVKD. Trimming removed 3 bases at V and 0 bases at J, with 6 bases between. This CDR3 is CATSDAKSTDTQYF. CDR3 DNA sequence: TGTGCCACCAGTGATGCCAAGAGCACAGATACGCAGTATTTT.

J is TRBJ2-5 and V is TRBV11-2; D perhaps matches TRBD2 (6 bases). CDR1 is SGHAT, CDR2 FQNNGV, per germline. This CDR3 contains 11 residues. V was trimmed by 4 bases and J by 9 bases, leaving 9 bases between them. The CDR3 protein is CASSSSGAQYF. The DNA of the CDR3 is TGTGCCAGCAGCTCGTCGGGGGCCCAGTACTTC.

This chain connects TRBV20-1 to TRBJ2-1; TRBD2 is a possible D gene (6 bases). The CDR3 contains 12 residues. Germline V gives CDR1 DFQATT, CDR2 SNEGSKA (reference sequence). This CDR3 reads CITPEGRGKQFF. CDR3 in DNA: TGCATCACCCCCGAGGGGCGGGGCAAGCAGTTCTTC.

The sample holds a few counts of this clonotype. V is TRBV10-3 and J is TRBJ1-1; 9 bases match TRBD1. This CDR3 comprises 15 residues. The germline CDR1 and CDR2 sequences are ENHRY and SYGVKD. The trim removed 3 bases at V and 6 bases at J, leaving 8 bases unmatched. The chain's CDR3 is CAISDSGTGMPEAFF. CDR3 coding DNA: TGTGCCATCAGTGATTCCGGGACAGGGATGCCTGAAGCTTTCTTT.

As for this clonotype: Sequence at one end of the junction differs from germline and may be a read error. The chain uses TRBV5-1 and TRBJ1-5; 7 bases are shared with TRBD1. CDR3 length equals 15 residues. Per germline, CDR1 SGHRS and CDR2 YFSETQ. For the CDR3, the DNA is TGTGCCAGCAGCTTTGGGACAGATCTTAATCAGCCCCAGCATTTT. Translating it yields CASSFGTDLNQPQHF.

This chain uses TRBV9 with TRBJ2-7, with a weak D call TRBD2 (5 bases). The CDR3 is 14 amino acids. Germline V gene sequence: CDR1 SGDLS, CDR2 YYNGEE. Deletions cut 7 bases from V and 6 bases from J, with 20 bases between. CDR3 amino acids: CASSTGGGGSEQYF. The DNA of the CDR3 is TGTGCCAGCTCCACGGGCGGAGGAGGCTCCGAGCAGTACTTC.

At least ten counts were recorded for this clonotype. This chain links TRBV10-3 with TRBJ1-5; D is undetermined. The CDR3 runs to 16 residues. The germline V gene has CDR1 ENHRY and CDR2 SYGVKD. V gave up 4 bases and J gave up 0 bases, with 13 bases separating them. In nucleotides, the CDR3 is TGTGCCATCAGTGCCGAGGACGGATATAGCAATCAGCCCCAGCATTTT. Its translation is CAISAEDGYSNQPQHF.